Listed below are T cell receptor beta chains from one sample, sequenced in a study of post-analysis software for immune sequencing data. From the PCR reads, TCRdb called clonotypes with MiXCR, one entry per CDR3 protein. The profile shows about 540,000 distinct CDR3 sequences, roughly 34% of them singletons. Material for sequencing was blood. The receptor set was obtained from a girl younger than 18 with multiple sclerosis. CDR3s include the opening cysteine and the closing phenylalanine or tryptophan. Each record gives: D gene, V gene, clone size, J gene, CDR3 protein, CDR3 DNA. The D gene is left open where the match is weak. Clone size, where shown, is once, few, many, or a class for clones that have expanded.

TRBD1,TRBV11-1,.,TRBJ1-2,CASSHYPGRGLNYGYTF,TGTGCCAGCAGCCACTACCCGGGCAGGGGGCTAAACTATGGCTACACCTTC
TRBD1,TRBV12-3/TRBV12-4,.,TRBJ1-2,CASSLSGQLIYGYTF,TGTGCCAGCAGTTTATCGGGACAGCTCATTTATGGCTACACCTTC
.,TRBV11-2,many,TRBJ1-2,CASSPKFPQPLGGGYTF,TGTGCCAGCAGCCCCAAATTTCCCCAGCCCCTAGGAGGTGGCTACACCTTC
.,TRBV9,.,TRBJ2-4,CASSKTPTVLGPKNIQYF,TGTGCCAGCAGCAAAACCCCGACAGTTTTGGGGCCAAAAAACATTCAGTACTTC
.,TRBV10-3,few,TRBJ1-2,CAISESRPGPIYGYTF,TGTGCCATCAGTGAGTCTCGGCCAGGCCCCATCTATGGCTACACCTTC
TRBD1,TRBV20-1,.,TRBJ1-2,CSAFDRGGYTF,TGCAGTGCCTTTGACAGGGGTGGCTACACCTTC
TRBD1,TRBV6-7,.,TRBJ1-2,CASSKPWDRGPPNYGYTF,TGTGCCAGCAGTAAACCATGGGACAGGGGGCCACCTAACTATGGCTACACCTTC
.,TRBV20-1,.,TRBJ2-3,CSARGLDTQYF,TGCAGTGCTAGAGGACTCGATACGCAGTATTTT
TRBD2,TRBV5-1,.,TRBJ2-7,CASSVRLGTSGSYEQYF,TGCGCCAGCAGCGTGAGACTAGGGACTAGCGGGTCCTACGAGCAGTACTTC
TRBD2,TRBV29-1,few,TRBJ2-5,CSVPAGPQETQYF,TGCAGCGTCCCAGCGGGGCCTCAAGAGACCCAGTACTTC
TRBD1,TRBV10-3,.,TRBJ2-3,CAISVNPGQGSTDTQYF,TGTGCCATCAGTGTAAACCCGGGACAGGGTAGCACAGATACGCAGTATTTT
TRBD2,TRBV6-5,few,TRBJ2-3,CASSRSGTRQYF,TGTGCCAGCAGTCGATCGGGGACTAGGCAGTATTTT
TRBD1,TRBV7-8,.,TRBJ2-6,CASSHRTRTGSNSGANVLTF,TGTGCCAGCAGCCACCGAACTAGGACAGGGTCCAACTCTGGGGCCAACGTCCTGACTTTC
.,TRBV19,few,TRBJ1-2,CASTPLDRAGYTF,TGTGCCAGTACCCCACTGGACCGCGCGGGCTACACCTTC
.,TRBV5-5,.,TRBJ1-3,CASSLTGPVSGNTIYF,TGTGCCAGCAGCTTAACTGGACCGGTCTCTGGAAACACCATATATTTT
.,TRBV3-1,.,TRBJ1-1,CASSQGRRRNTEAFF,TGTGCCAGCAGCCAAGGCCGTCGGCGAAACACTGAAGCTTTCTTT
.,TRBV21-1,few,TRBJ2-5,CASSKSAGAEKTQYF,TGTGCCAGCAGCAAATCAGCCGGGGCTGAGAAGACCCAGTACTTC
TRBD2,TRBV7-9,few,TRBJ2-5,CASSVTSGAHNEQYF,TGTGCCAGCAGCGTAACTAGCGGGGCCCACAATGAGCAGTACTTC
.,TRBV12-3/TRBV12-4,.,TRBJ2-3,CASTLQVSADAEYF,TGTGCCAGCACATTGCAAGTGAGCGCAGATGCGGAATATTTT
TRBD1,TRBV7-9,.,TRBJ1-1,CASINPDRPLDTEAFF,TGTGCCAGCATCAATCCGGACAGGCCCCTTGACACTGAAGCTTTCTTT
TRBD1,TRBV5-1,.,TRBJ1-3,CASSPGTAGNTIYF,TGCGCCAGCAGCCCCGGGACAGCCGGAAACACCATATATTTT
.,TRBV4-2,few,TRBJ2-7,CASSQEGRLSSYEQYF,TGTGCCAGCAGCCAAGAAGGACGGCTAAGCTCCTACGAGCAGTACTTC
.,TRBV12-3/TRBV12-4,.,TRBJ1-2,CASSRGHVFTYGYTF,TGTGCCAGCAGTCGGGGACACGTATTTACCTATGGCTACACCTTC